Shown below are 14 T cell receptor beta chains from a single sample sequenced in a study of T cell therapy after organ transplantation. Here immunoSEQ multiplex PCR was the method, and the copy in TCRdb shows in-frame clones only, minus some. The sample carries over 45,000 clones, around 93% recorded once. The antigens of these receptors remain unknown. This specimen consisted of CD8+ T cells from blood, obtained before autologous CMV-specific T cell therapy. The origin of the receptors is a human patient who had received a solid organ transplant and had CMV disease.

This clone was detected a few times. The genes are TRBV2 and TRBJ1-5, with a weak D call TRBD1 (6 bases). With 9 bases removed from V and 4 bases from J, the gap between germline ends came to 19 bases. Germline loops: CDR1 SNHLY, CDR2 FYNNEI. The CDR3 totals 15 residues. CDR3 nucleotide sequence: TGTGCCAGTTCGACAACAGGGAACTTAAATCAGCCCCAGCATTTT. Translated: CASSTTGNLNQPQHF.

The V gene is TRBV30, the J gene TRBJ1-1; TRBD1 is a possible D gene (6 bases). V shed 0 bases and J shed 5 bases, with 10 bases lying between them. The CDR3 runs to 13 residues. CDR1 is GTSNPN, CDR2 SVGIG, per germline (reference sequence). The CDR3 region is CAWSVGGLTEAFF. CDR3 in DNA: TGTGCCTGGAGTGTAGGGGGGTTAACTGAAGCTTTCTTT.

The chain employs TRBV9 and TRBJ2-1, with a tentative D call TRBD1 (6 bases). The CDR3 is 11 residues long. Germline CDR1 reads SGDLS; CDR2 reads YYNGEE. V lost 4 bases, J lost 11 bases, and 10 bases lay in between. The CDR3 reads CASSTGQKQFF. Here the CDR3 DNA reads TGTGCCAGCAGCACCGGACAGAAGCAGTTCTTC.

The rearrangement links TRBV25-1 to TRBJ2-2; D is perhaps TRBD1 or TRBD2 (5 bases each). CDR3 length: 14 amino acids. Per the germline V gene, CDR1 is MGHDK and CDR2 is SYGVNS. V was cut by 3 bases and J by 3 bases, with 8 bases left in between. DNA for the CDR3: TGTGCCAGCAGTGATAGAGGGGACACCGGGGAGCTGTTTTTT. As protein: CASSDRGDTGELFF.

This chain uses TRBV27 with TRBJ1-4, with TRBD1 as a possible D gene (5 bases). The CDR3 sequence is 17 residues long. V gave up 5 bases and J gave up 3 bases, with 19 bases separating them. The V gene's germline CDR1 is MNHEY and CDR2 SMNVEV (reference sequence). The CDR3 loop reads CASSPLPRQGANEKLFF. DNA for the CDR3: TGTGCCAGCAGTCCCCTTCCGCGGCAGGGAGCTAATGAAAAACTGTTTTTT.

The chain combines TRBV6-5 with TRBJ1-1; D is undetermined. Germline values: CDR1 MNHEY, CDR2 SVGAGI. The CDR3 loop spans 16 amino acids. Trimming took 4 bases from V and 1 from J, leaving 16 bases between them. CDR3 protein: CASSSGIGVWNTEAFF. The DNA of the CDR3 is TGTGCCAGCAGTTCCGGCATCGGGGTATGGAACACTGAAGCTTTCTTT.

The rearrangement joins TRBV2 to TRBJ2-3; D is uncertain. The V gene's germline CDR1 is SNHLY and CDR2 FYNNEI. The CDR3 contains 15 residues. V lost 6 bases to trimming and J lost 6 bases, with 19 bases between them. The DNA for the CDR3 is TGTGCCAGCAGACCTTTCGGCAGCATTCTTGATACGCAGTATTTT. It translates to CASRPFGSILDTQYF.

The rearrangement joins TRBV6-5 to TRBJ2-1; TRBD1 matches 7 bases. The CDR3 sequence is 13 residues long. Per germline, CDR1 MNHEY and CDR2 SVGAGI. The junction had 4 bases not matched to a gene; V was cut back by 4 bases and J by 7 bases. CDR3 DNA sequence: TGTGCCAGCAGTTTAGACAGGGCAAATGAGCAGTTCTTC. Translating it yields CASSLDRANEQFF.

The CDR3 DNA follows: TGTGCCAGCAGCCTCGGCATTCGGAGTGAAGCTTTCTTT. Protein product: CASSLGIRSEAFF. The rearrangement joins TRBV7-9 to TRBJ1-1, with D uncertain. With 5 bases removed from V and 7 bases from J, the gap between germline ends came to 14 bases. Germline V gene lookup returns CDR1 SEHNR and CDR2 FQNEAQ (reference sequence). CDR3 length equals 13 residues.

V is TRBV5-1 and J is TRBJ2-1, with 10 positions matching TRBD2. This CDR3 is 14 amino acids long. The J segment lost 5 bases and the V segment lost 1 base, leaving 0 bases of the junction unmatched. The germline V gene encodes CDR1 SGHRS and CDR2 YFSETQ. The DNA of the CDR3 is TGCGCCAGCAGCTTGACTAGCGGGGACAATGAGCAGTTCTTC. Its translation: CASSLTSGDNEQFF.

The V gene is TRBV4-3, the J gene TRBJ2-7, with unresolved D. The germline CDR1 and CDR2 sequences are LGHNA and YSLEER. The V and J ends lost 0 bases and 6 bases respectively, with 9 bases between them. This CDR3 is built from 13 residues. CDR3 in amino acids: CASSQDGSLEQYF. The CDR3 region has the DNA TGCGCCAGCAGCCAAGATGGCTCCCTCGAGCAGTACTTC.

V usage is TRBV6-5 and J usage is TRBJ2-1; 9 nucleotides match TRBD2. The CDR3 spans 15 residues. Trimming took 6 bases from V and 2 from J; bases not matched to a gene: 5. From germline, CDR1 is MNHEY and CDR2 SVGAGI. The CDR3 is CASSLGLATYNEQFF. DNA of the CDR3: TGTGCCAGCAGCTTGGGACTAGCCACCTACAATGAGCAGTTCTTC.

This rearrangement joins TRBV5-5 to TRBJ2-5; 13 nucleotides align to TRBD2. This CDR3 is built from 17 residues. Germline values: CDR1 SGHKS, CDR2 YYEKEE (reference sequence). Trimming cost V 4 bases and J 4 bases; bases outside gene matches: 10. The CDR3 DNA sequence: TGTGCCAGCAGCAACCCGGGACTAGCGGGATGGGGAGAGACCCAGTACTTC. Protein product: CASSNPGLAGWGETQYF.

The chain uses TRBV14 and TRBJ1-2; possibly TRBD1 for D (6 bases). The germline V gene has CDR1 SGHDN and CDR2 FVKESK. V was shortened by 4 bases and J by 3 bases, with 15 bases between the two germline ends. The CDR3 is 15 amino acids. The CDR3 reads CASSLIGQSHYGYTF. The DNA of the CDR3 is TGTGCCAGCAGCCTCATAGGACAGAGCCACTATGGCTACACCTTC.